This T cell receptor beta chain was retrieved from a study of cytomegalovirus exposure and HLA in healthy donors. V dropped 4 bases and J dropped 1; count of bases not matched to a gene: 2. Germline V CDR1 and CDR2: SGDLS, YYNGEE. The CDR3 runs to 16 residues. Notes on this clone: Its specificity is unknown.

Overall study results and limits: TCR beta sequences reportedly predicted most subjects' HLA-A and HLA-B alleles accurately.

Vbeta (60) and Jbeta (13) primers were used in the PCR. Only in-frame clones appear in the TCRdb table, and some are missing; sequencing was by immunoSEQ multiplex PCR. The repertoire holds hundreds of thousands of clones, around 80% seen once, with roughly 2.5% in the top ten. The receptor was derived from a woman in her sixties or seventies in good health and CMV-seropositive. The sequencing sample was made of PBMCs. The chain links TRBV9 to TRBJ2-2; 12 bases match TRBD2. CDR3 sequence reads: CASSPLAGGNTGELFF. DNA of the CDR3: TGTGCCAGCAGCCCACTAGCGGGAGGGAACACCGGGGAGCTGTTTTTT.